This T cell receptor (beta chain) was recorded in a study of beta chain features in type 1 diabetes. The study's findings and limits: PCR could preferentially amplify shorter templates, alike in patients and controls. TCRB CDR3s were moderately but significantly shorter in Type 1 diabetes patients in all four CD4+ subsets. When cDNA is sequenced, cells with high TCR expression could be over-represented. Among type 1 diabetes patients, VDJ junctions had fewer insertions and more deletions.

This clone was recorded once. No antigen is known for it. The junction differs from germline at one of its ends, possibly a read error. cDNA synthesis used the whole RNA isolate, giving expressed TCRB sequences. Naive, central memory and regulatory T cell samples yielded about 3.9 million reads on average. Some clones are missing from TCRdb's copy, which holds only in-frame ones; the method was immunoSEQ multiplex PCR. Of some 640,000 clones listed, more than 12% were seen once; the top ten hold 0.04%. This clonotype originated in a man aged 18-30 years with type 1 diabetes. Material for sequencing was naive CD4+ T cells from blood.

This chain's CDR3 is CASSSYRTTPNEQFF. The CDR3 DNA reads TGTGCTAGCAGCTCCTACAGAACTACACCCAATGAGCAGTTCTTC. The chain recombines TRBV7-7 with TRBJ2-1, with D unclear. Germline values: CDR1 SSHAT, CDR2 FNYEAQ (reference sequence). The CDR3 is 15 residues long. Filled out from reference TRBV7-7 and TRBJ2-1, the complete variable domain reads GAGVSQSPRYKVTKRGQDVTLRCDPISSHATLYWYQQALGQGPEFLTYFNYEAQPDKSGLPSDRFSAERPEGSISTLTIQRTEQRDSAMYRCASSSYRTTPNEQFFGPGTRLTVL.